Below, one TCR beta chain is given with its context. Produced via immunoSEQ multiplex PCR; TCRdb's table is partial and in-frame only. The data hold 68,000 or so clones, with nearly 98% observed a single time. This sample was included in a study of technical replicates of blood from several donors. CDR1 and CDR2 from the germline V gene are MDHEN and SYDVKM. The length of the CDR3 is 11 residues. The V end lost 1 base, the J end lost 7 bases, and 4 bases lay between the germline ends. This clonotype was sampled from a human donor in good health. This sequence joins TRBV28 and TRBJ1-2; D remains ambiguous. Sequenced: T cells isolated from PBMCs. The DNA for the CDR3 is TGTGCCAGCAGTTTATCGTCTGGCTACACCTTC. Translated, it gives CASSLSSGYTF.